The clone carrying this TCR beta chain was seen a few times. Antigen specificity is unknown. This sample stems from a study of T cell repertoires in cytomegalovirus infection. Turning to the study itself: TCR beta signatures that were public indicated CMV infection and matching HLA type.

This CDR3 is built from 14 residues. Germline V gene sequence: CDR1 SGHAT, CDR2 FQNNGV. The ends were cut back, 4 bases at V and 0 bases at J, with 7 bases in the middle. TCRdb re-called the reads with MiXCR, one entry per CDR3 protein. The data hold 310,000 or so distinct CDR3 sequences, with about 17% observed a single time. Regarding the study as a whole: The ex vivo response showed dominance by HLA-C-restricted CMV-specific TCR beta clonotypes.

The chain is built from TRBV11-2 and TRBJ1-3; D is uncertain. Sequences were obtained from PBMCs. The sequence was obtained from a human donor in good health (CMV status not recorded). Some clones in this sample may be carry-over from other donors' samples. The CDR3 sequence: CASSSSYSGNTIYF. CDR3 DNA: TGTGCCAGCAGCTCATCTTACTCTGGAAACACCATATATTTT.